Following are 9 T cell receptor beta chains from one sample sequenced in a study of cytomegalovirus exposure and HLA in healthy donors. Researchers ran the PCR with 60 Vbeta and 13 Jbeta primers. TCRdb keeps only in-frame clones here, not all; method: immunoSEQ multiplex PCR. This table lists approximately 79,000 clones. Sequencing was performed on PBMCs. The receptors here all came from a man aged 35 to 55 in good health and CMV-seronegative.

The chain employs TRBV30 and TRBJ1-2; D is unresolved. The CDR3 sequence is 10 residues long. The V end was cut by 5 bases, the J end by 6 bases, with 7 bases between. Germline V CDR1 and CDR2: GTSNPN, SVGIG (reference sequence). The CDR3 DNA is TGTGCCTGGGGGCGACATGGCTACACCTTC. This codes for CAWGRHGYTF.

The chain links TRBV11-3 to TRBJ2-3; TRBD1 aligns across 9 bases. Germline V gives CDR1 SGHNT, CDR2 YENEEA. The CDR3 is made up of 16 amino acids. V was clipped by 1 base and J by 3 bases; unmatched bases: 5. For the CDR3, the DNA is TGTGCCAGCAGCTTAGGAGTACAGGGGGCTACAGATACGCAGTATTTT. Its protein product is CASSLGVQGATDTQYF.

This sequence joins TRBV11-2 and TRBJ1-6; no reliable D call. Germline V CDR1 and CDR2: SGHAT, FQNNGV. With 1 base removed from V and 7 bases from J, the gap between germline ends came to 11 bases. The CDR3 extends over 15 amino acids. The CDR3, as DNA: TGTGCCAGCAGCTTAGGGCCAGGCTACAATTCACCCCTCCACTTT. Protein product: CASSLGPGYNSPLHF.

The rearrangement joins TRBV7-2 to TRBJ2-5; the match to TRBD1 covers 11 bases. Trimming took 4 bases from V and 11 from J; bases not matched to a gene: 9. Germline CDR1 reads SGHTA; CDR2 reads FQGNSA. CDR3 length: 14 amino acids. The chain's CDR3 is CASSWTGGDGRQYF. The CDR3 nucleotides are TGTGCCAGCAGCTGGACAGGGGGCGACGGGCGGCAGTACTTC.

The J gene is TRBJ2-7, the V gene TRBV4-3; the D gene is possibly TRBD2 (7 bases). V lost 2 bases and J lost 3, with 14 bases in between. The CDR3 is made up of 15 amino acids. Germline lookup yields CDR1 LGHNA and CDR2 YSLEER. The CDR3 sequence is CASSQRAGALYEQYF. CDR3 DNA sequence: TGCGCCAGCAGCCAAAGGGCGGGGGCTCTCTACGAGCAGTACTTC.

This sequence joins TRBV27 and TRBJ1-2; TRBD1 matches at 10 bases. The germline gives CDR1 MNHEY, CDR2 SMNVEV (reference sequence). The CDR3 consists of 18 residues. V trimming: 6 bases; J trimming: 0 bases; junction bases outside the gene matches: 13. CDR3 protein: CASRKDGTGVLANYGYTF. CDR3 DNA: TGTGCCAGCAGGAAAGACGGGACAGGGGTACTAGCTAACTATGGCTACACCTTC.

V gene TRBV6-5 combines with J gene TRBJ2-7, with a possible D match to TRBD2 (6 bases). The V end was cut by 4 bases, the J end by 3 bases, with 16 bases between. CDR1 is MNHEY, CDR2 SVGAGI, per germline. The CDR3 spans 15 residues. The CDR3 DNA reads TGTGCCAGCAGTTCCGAGCGGGTAGTTATCTACGAGCAGTACTTC. Translation: CASSSERVVIYEQYF.

The rearrangement joins TRBV7-7 to TRBJ2-5; D is possibly TRBD2 (6 bases). CDR1 SSHAT and CDR2 FNYEAQ come from the germline V gene (reference sequence). Between the trimmed V and J ends, which lost 8 bases and 2 bases, there was a span of 15 bases. The CDR3 runs to 14 residues. CDR3 in DNA: TGTGCCAGCGCCCCAACTAGCAATCAAGAGACCCAGTACTTC. This encodes CASAPTSNQETQYF.

In nucleotides, the CDR3 is TGTGCCAGCAGTGCCGGGGGAGGCTCCACCGGGGAGCTGTTTTTT. Protein: CASSAGGGSTGELFF. This chain joins TRBV6-4 and TRBJ2-2; possible D gene TRBD2, 6 bases. The ends were cut back, 4 bases at V and 4 bases at J, with 13 bases in the middle. Germline CDR1 reads MRHNA; CDR2 reads SNTAGT. The CDR3 has 15 residues.